The clone carrying this TCR beta chain has ten or more counts. The antigen is undetermined. The J segment lost 7 bases and the V segment lost 2 bases, leaving 8 bases of the junction unmatched. The CDR3 runs 14 residues. Germline V CDR1 and CDR2: SGDLS, YYNGEE. This sample is drawn from a study of T cells after posttransplantation cyclophosphamide. Findings and limits, study-wide: Recipient CMV seropositivity and CMV reactivation strongly tracked TRB clonality. Later blood repertoires were often dominated by clones from the donor CD8+ memory compartment. Blood and skin or GI T cell repertoires showed limited TRB overlap.

Only in-frame clones appear in the TCRdb table, and some are missing; sequencing was by immunoSEQ multiplex PCR. The sample yields roughly 49,000 clones, without any singletons. The chain recombines TRBV9 with TRBJ1-2; the match to TRBD1 covers 7 bases. The TCR originated in a man aged 35 to 55 in good health, CMV-negative, and a related stem cell transplant donor. What was sequenced was PBMCs. The CDR3 region has the DNA TGTGCCAGCAGCGTCGACAGGGCCCTCTTTGGCTACACCTTC. It specifies CASSVDRALFGYTF.